This T cell receptor (beta chain) was captured by sequencing in a study of CD8 T cells in Susac syndrome. RNA totalling about 0.5 to 1 ug underwent reverse transcription with random hexamers. TCRdb independently ran MiXCR on the immunoSEQ multiplex PCR reads; one entry per CDR3 protein. The sample shows a few hundred thousand distinct CDR3 sequences, less than 95% of them seen only once. Per the germline V gene, CDR1 is MNHNY and CDR2 is SVGAGI (reference sequence). The CDR3 has 14 amino acids. Deletions cut 6 bases from V and 7 bases from J, with 15 bases between. The source material was CD4+ T cells from PBMCs. This receptor was identified in a human donor with Susac syndrome. The chain links TRBV6-6 to TRBJ1-4; unclear D gene. CDR3 sequence: CASRRQDPSEKLFF. DNA for the CDR3: TGTGCCAGCAGGCGACAAGACCCCTCTGAAAAACTGTTTTTT.